A selection of T cell receptor beta chains follows, all from one sample in a study of T cells in narcolepsy. The table came from immunoSEQ multiplex PCR; TCRdb's copy has only in-frame clones and leaves some out. In the table there are roughly 16,000 clones, over 75% of which are singletons. The material sequenced was memory (CD45RA-) CD4+ T cells from blood. The receptors derive from a human donor in good health. The CDR3 runs from the conserved cysteine through the conserved F or W. A row's size may be missing; if present it is once, few, many or a size class.

>TRBJ2-1|NA|TRBV4-2
CASSQDPGTHRGNEQFF
>TRBJ2-5|few|TRBV7-9
CASSLYSVEQETQYF
>TRBJ2-2|once|TRBV9
CASSKLAGPSGTGELFF
>TRBJ1-1|NA|TRBV9
CASDRGGAGNTEAFF
>TRBJ1-1|NA|TRBV6-1
CASSFGGDRDTEAFF
>TRBJ1-2|NA|TRBV6-5
CASSYSGGRGYGYTF
>TRBJ2-2|NA|TRBV4-2
CASSSHPTRGELFF
>TRBJ1-2|NA|TRBV18
CASSLQGLRDGYTF
>TRBJ1-6|NA|TRBV10-1
CASRGGKGRFSPLHF
>TRBJ2-5|few|TRBV9
CASSRGETQYF
>TRBJ1-3|once|TRBV11-2
CASSSTKKDSGNTIYF
>TRBJ2-5|NA|TRBV7-8
CASSSLRSGQETQYF
>TRBJ2-7|few|TRBV10-3
CAISAIDRGAHEQYF
>TRBJ1-2|once|TRBV9
CASSDGPGGLGYGYTF
>TRBJ2-5|NA|TRBV7-9
CASSLLTGFDQETQYF
>TRBJ1-2|NA|TRBV6-1
CASTGAMRGNYGYTF
>TRBJ2-3|NA|TRBV4-1
CASSQFGTPSTDTQYF
>TRBJ2-5|NA|TRBV14
CASSQWQGGVQETQYF
>TRBJ1-1|NA|TRBV7-6
CASSSWRGTTEAFF
>TRBJ2-2|NA|TRBV11-1
CASTRSRRGTGELFF
>TRBJ1-2|NA|TRBV5-1
CASSFLLPAGPTHGYTF
>TRBJ2-1|NA|TRBV10-2
CASSDRTSGSSYNEQFF
>TRBJ2-2|NA|TRBV19
CASRNTGELFF
>TRBJ2-1|NA|TRBV11-3
CASSLAGVDEQFF
>TRBJ1-2|NA|TRBV5-4
CASSLGGGSGYGYTF
>TRBJ1-5|NA|TRBV19
CASRGEGNQPQHF
>TRBJ2-1|NA|TRBV11-2
CASSLFGGIYNEQFF
>TRBJ2-3|NA|TRBV29-1
CSVGLAGPTDTQYF
>TRBJ2-1|NA|TRBV25-1
CASSEFGALQFF
>TRBJ1-5|NA|TRBV6-1
CASRDRGNQPQHF
>TRBJ1-6|NA|TRBV27
CASSFRPWDSPLHF
>TRBJ2-7|NA|TRBV7-6
CASSLGSIPVYEQYF
>TRBJ1-5|NA|TRBV16
CASSQSRDRVDQPQHF